The sequence of this T cell receptor (beta chain) was determined in a study of breast tumors, draining lymph nodes, adjacent tissues (dated by TCRdb to the mid-2010s). About the full investigation: The study compared TCR beta repertoires across tumor, adjacent nontumor tissue and axillary lymph nodes from breast cancer patients. The study was designed to assess the relationships and possible T-cell exchange between tumor, surrounding tissue and draining lymph node repertoires in human breast cancer. Paper-wide results and their limitations: Tumor T-cell repertoires showed less diversity than lymph node repertoires and more diversity than nontumor tissue repertoires, and tumor T-cell repertoires showed preferential V and J gene usage. Rather than being directly demonstrated, the conclusion that tumor T cells originate in lymph nodes was presented as consistent with a hypothesis. In luminal-like breast cancer, tumor and nontumor tissue repertoires resembled each other significantly more than in basal-like breast cancer. A scenario in which most tumor T cells derive from the lymph node and then expand within tumor tissue was judged to be consistent with the data.

This clonotype has ten or more counts. What antigen it recognizes has not been identified. The sample holds no much larger clone one base away, and base qualities are not on file. CDR1 DFQATT and CDR2 SNEGSKA are derived from the germline V gene (reference sequence). V loses 3 bases at its end and J loses 9 bases; junction bases beyond the gene matches: 10. Spanning cysteine to phenylalanine, the CDR3 consists of 13 amino acids. Left in the record is the CDR3 DNA by itself, 39 bases read in frame from the first base. The axillary draining lymph nodes of breast cancer patients were the source of the lymph node samples. The reads were generated on an Illumina HiSeq 2000. TCR beta chain libraries were generated by multiplex PCR amplification. High-throughput sequencing was used to analyze the amplified TCR beta chain products. TCRdb applied fastp at Q25 and MiXCR to the public reads, then kept only in-frame beta chains. CDR3 protein duplicates are merged, each entry listing the most common genes and DNA. Present in this sample are about 120,000 distinct CDR3 sequences, 15% to 20% of which were seen just once. The ten largest clones add up to 3.5% to 4.5% of the sample.

Sequenced sample: axillary lymph node tissue. The chain is assembled from TRBV20-1 and TRBJ2-7; TRBD2 aligns with 8 central bases. The source of this sequence is a female donor with breast cancer. Some clones in this sample may be carry-over from other donors' samples. The CDR3 loop reads CSASGGAVIRQYF. The DNA sequence is as follows: TGCAGTGCTAGCGGGGGGGCCGTTATACGGCAGTACTTC.